Listed below are T cell receptor beta chains from one sample, sequenced in a study of blood T cell repertoires in COVID-19. Produced via immunoSEQ multiplex PCR; TCRdb's table is partial and in-frame only. This table has 190,000 or so clones, around 80% appearing once. The material sequenced was peripheral blood. The receptors were sampled from a man aged 50 or older who had recovered from COVID-19. CDR3s include the opening cysteine and the closing phenylalanine or tryptophan. D genes are given only for firm matches. The size entry is marked missing in some rows and otherwise reads once, few, many or a size class.

length,J,D,V,size,CDR3,DNA
17,TRBJ1-6,TRBD1,TRBV19,once,CASRDSSLVPHNSPLHF,TGTGCCAGCCGGGACAGTTCATTAGTTCCACATAATTCACCCCTCCACTTT
12,TRBJ1-2,-,TRBV7-9,few,CASSLARDVYTF,TGTGCCAGCAGCTTAGCTCGCGATGTCTACACCTTC
13,TRBJ2-1,-,TRBV25-1,-,CASSRDFYNEQFF,TGTGCCAGCAGTCGGGACTTCTACAATGAGCAGTTCTTC
17,TRBJ2-5,TRBD2,TRBV19,-,CASSELLAGGVQETQYF,TGTGCCAGTAGTGAGCTACTAGCGGGAGGGGTTCAAGAGACCCAGTACTTC
13,TRBJ2-7,-,TRBV2,-,CASQVGFDYEQYF,TGTGCCAGCCAGGTTGGTTTTGACTACGAGCAGTACTTC
14,TRBJ2-4,TRBD2,TRBV19,-,CASSAGRYGNIQYF,TGTGCCAGTAGTGCCGGGAGGTACGGAAACATTCAGTACTTC
13,TRBJ2-7,TRBD2,TRBV12-3/TRBV12-4,-,CASSFRTSGEQYF,TGTGCCAGCAGTTTCCGGACTAGCGGCGAGCAGTACTTC
15,TRBJ2-7,-,TRBV6-2/TRBV6-3,-,CASSYGASSSYEQYF,TGTGCCAGCAGTTACGGGGCTTCGAGCTCCTACGAGCAGTACTTC
16,TRBJ2-2,TRBD1,TRBV5-1,-,CASSFSGTGGTGELFF,TGCGCCAGCAGCTTTTCCGGGACAGGGGGTACCGGGGAGCTGTTTTTT
13,TRBJ1-5,-,TRBV19,few,CASSMIHNQPQHF,TGTGCCAGTAGTATGATACACAATCAGCCCCAGCATTTT
16,TRBJ2-2,TRBD2,TRBV3-1/TRBV3-2,-,CASSQDGLANTGELFF,TGTGCCAGCAGCCAAGACGGACTAGCCAACACCGGGGAGCTGTTTTTT
14,TRBJ2-3,TRBD2,TRBV2,once,CASTAGGQGDTQYF,TGTGCCAGCACGGCGGGAGGGCAGGGAGATACGCAGTATTTT
15,TRBJ1-5,-,TRBV19,-,CASSPAGAMNQPQHF,TGTGCCAGTAGTCCGGCGGGGGCTATGAATCAGCCCCAGCATTTT
14,TRBJ2-7,TRBD1,TRBV19,-,CASSSSTGFGEQYF,TGTGCCAGTAGTTCCTCGACAGGGTTTGGCGAGCAGTACTTC
15,TRBJ2-1,-,TRBV7-2,few,CASSSLGVADNEQFF,TGTGCCAGCAGCTCGTTGGGGGTAGCGGACAATGAGCAGTTCTTC
15,TRBJ1-6,-,TRBV7-9,-,CASSLAGQGNSPLHF,TGTGCCAGCAGCTTAGCAGGCCAGGGCAATTCACCCCTCCACTTT
14,TRBJ1-4,-,TRBV2,-,CASRKRGTNEKLFF,TGTGCCAGCAGGAAACGGGGAACTAATGAAAAACTGTTTTTT
13,TRBJ2-7,TRBD1,TRBV5-1,-,CASSLGQGNEQYF,TGCGCCAGCAGCTTGGGACAGGGGAACGAGCAGTACTTC
15,TRBJ2-7,TRBD1,TRBV9,-,CASSVSPGQYYEQYF,TGTGCCAGCAGCGTCAGCCCGGGACAGTACTACGAGCAGTACTTC
15,TRBJ2-1,-,TRBV7-9,-,CASNGGLGGQDEQFF,TGTGCCAGCAACGGTGGGCTGGGCGGGCAGGATGAGCAGTTCTTC
17,TRBJ1-2,-,TRBV9,-,CASSVRGGGSPNYGYTF,TGTGCCAGCAGCGTACGCGGGGGGGGATCCCCTAACTATGGCTACACCTTC
14,TRBJ2-2,-,TRBV4-2,-,CASSQAVAPGELFF,TGTGCCAGCAGCCAAGCCGTAGCGCCCGGGGAGCTGTTTTTT
18,TRBJ2-7,-,TRBV4-1,-,CASSQTYSGPATPYEQYF,TGCGCCAGCAGCCAAACCTATAGCGGTCCCGCTACCCCTTACGAGCAGTACTTC
18,TRBJ2-5,TRBD2,TRBV4-2,-,CASSASSGNSLEKETQYF,TGTGCCAGCAGCGCATCTAGCGGGAATAGTTTAGAGAAAGAGACCCAGTACTTC
14,TRBJ2-7,TRBD2,TRBV7-2,once,CASSLALAGAEQYF,TGTGCCAGCAGCTTAGCTCTAGCGGGAGCCGAGCAGTACTTC
13,TRBJ1-5,-,TRBV20-1,few,CSASRGADQPQHF,TGCAGTGCTAGTCGGGGGGCGGATCAGCCCCAGCATTTT
13,TRBJ1-1,-,TRBV28,-,CASRQAQNTEAFF,TGTGCCAGCAGACAGGCCCAGAACACTGAAGCTTTCTTT
14,TRBJ2-2,TRBD1,TRBV11-3,-,CASSARTGTGELFF,TGTGCCAGCAGCGCTCGGACAGGGACCGGGGAGCTGTTTTTT
15,TRBJ2-5,TRBD1,TRBV2,-,CASRTTSGGQETQYF,TGTGCCAGCAGAACGACCTCAGGGGGCCAAGAGACCCAGTACTTC
14,TRBJ2-5,-,TRBV19,-,CASSIRGSPETQYF,TGTGCCAGTAGTATAAGAGGGAGCCCAGAGACCCAGTACTTC
15,TRBJ2-1,TRBD1,TRBV5-1,-,CASSPDRGRHNEQFF,TGCGCCAGCAGCCCGGACAGGGGACGCCACAATGAGCAGTTCTTC
17,TRBJ2-4,TRBD1,TRBV28,-,CASSLSTGGLTKNIQYF,TGTGCCAGCAGTTTATCTACAGGGGGCTTGACCAAAAACATTCAGTACTTC
14,TRBJ1-2,-,TRBV5-1,few,CASSAGGGDYGYTF,TGCGCCAGCAGCGCTGGAGGGGGGGACTATGGCTACACCTTC
15,TRBJ1-5,-,TRBV2,-,CASSGGSGIGQPQHF,TGTGCCAGCAGTGGTGGCTCGGGGATAGGTCAGCCCCAGCATTTT
17,TRBJ2-6,TRBD2,TRBV7-2,-,CASIQTSGRPGANVLTF,TGTGCCAGCATCCAAACTAGCGGGAGGCCTGGGGCCAACGTCCTGACTTTC
19,TRBJ2-3,TRBD1,TRBV14,once,CASSHMIFHGTGGADTQYF,TGTGCCAGCAGCCATATGATCTTCCACGGGACAGGTGGCGCAGATACGCAGTATTTT
11,TRBJ2-7,-,TRBV30,-,CAWSTVSEQYF,TGTGCCTGGAGCACGGTAAGCGAGCAGTACTTC
16,TRBJ2-5,-,TRBV4-3,-,CASSRASEPSQETQYF,TGCGCCAGCAGCCGAGCCTCTGAGCCTAGCCAAGAGACCCAGTACTTC
13,TRBJ2-7,TRBD2,TRBV5-4,-,CASSFAGGDEQYF,TGTGCCAGCAGCTTTGCGGGAGGAGACGAGCAGTACTTC
15,TRBJ2-5,TRBD1,TRBV6-5,-,CASRSPGQGSKTQYF,TGTGCCAGCAGGAGCCCTGGACAGGGTTCGAAGACCCAGTACTTC
15,TRBJ1-6,TRBD1,TRBV5-1,-,CASSGGQGRNSPLHF,TGCGCCAGCAGCGGCGGACAGGGCCGTAATTCACCCCTCCACTTT
14,TRBJ2-5,-,TRBV5-1,-,CASSSTVRQETQYF,TGCGCCAGCAGCTCAACAGTCCGCCAAGAGACCCAGTACTTC
15,TRBJ2-3,TRBD2,TRBV28,-,CASSLEAGGVDTQYF,TGTGCCAGCAGTTTAGAGGCGGGAGGAGTAGATACGCAGTATTTT
15,TRBJ1-1,TRBD1,TRBV7-3,-,CASSLTTGAVTEAFF,TGTGCCAGCAGCTTAACGACAGGGGCGGTCACTGAAGCTTTCTTT